This T cell receptor beta chain was profiled in a study of cytomegalovirus exposure and HLA in healthy donors. General study points: Among the CMV-associated chains, three were confirmed in vitro as specific for CMV antigens. The tendency of first-cohort TCR clusters to co-occur in the 110 or so validation repertoires emerged from a later analysis.

This CDR3 has 17 amino acids. CDR1 is SGHKS, CDR2 YYEKEE, per germline (reference sequence). V dropped 2 bases and J dropped 3 bases, with 20 bases sitting between them. Here immunoSEQ multiplex PCR was the method, and the copy in TCRdb shows in-frame clones only, minus some. Of about 140,000 clones listed, around 88% are singletons. Notes on this clone: What it binds is not known.

Separation from the approximately 720-subject first cohort characterized the roughly 130-subject validation cohort, to which the donors belonged. Sequencing used PBMCs. The chain carries TRBV5-5 and TRBJ2-5; weak D call: TRBD1 (6 bases). The receptor was derived from a woman younger than 30 in good health and CMV-seropositive. The CDR3 nucleotides are TGTGCCAGCAGCTTCTTACAGGGAACTCCCAAAAAAGAGACCCAGTACTTC. Its translation: CASSFLQGTPKKETQYF.